A selection of T cell receptor beta chains follows, all from one sample in a study of PD-1 blockade in classical Hodgkin lymphoma. TCRdb keeps only in-frame clones here, not all; method: immunoSEQ multiplex PCR. The sample contains tens of thousands of clones, roughly 80% of which appear only once. The input for sequencing was peripheral blood mononuclear cells (PBMCs), taken at baseline. The receptors were gathered from a human donor with classical Hodgkin lymphoma. CDR3s include the opening cysteine and the closing phenylalanine or tryptophan. Fields, in order: J gene, V gene, clone size, D gene, CDR3 DNA, CDR3 protein. D genes are given only for firm matches. The size of a clone is reported for some rows only, either as once, few or many, or as a class for expanded clones.

TRBJ2-5,TRBV5-1,once,-,TGCGCCAGCAGCTCGGGGGACATTTTCGGGGAGACCCAGTACTTC,CASSSGDIFGETQYF
TRBJ2-1,TRBV4-1,-,TRBD2,TGCGCCAGCAGCCAAGACGGACTAGCCCATCGCCGCAGCTCCTACAATGAGCAGTTCTTC,CASSQDGLAHRRSSYNEQFF
TRBJ2-3,TRBV13,-,TRBD1,TGTGCCAGCAGCCTCATCCGGACAGGGGGTCCGGCAGATACGCAGTATTTT,CASSLIRTGGPADTQYF
TRBJ1-5,TRBV4-1,-,TRBD1,TGCGCCAGCAGCCAAGAGGCAGGGGGGAGCAATCAGCCCCAGCATTTT,CASSQEAGGSNQPQHF
TRBJ1-3,TRBV7-9,-,TRBD1,TGTGCCAGCAGCGACCTCTGGACAGGGACTGGAAACACCATATATTTT,CASSDLWTGTGNTIYF
TRBJ2-3,TRBV14,few,-,TGTGCCAGCAGCAATCGGGGGGCCATAGATACGCAGTATTTT,CASSNRGAIDTQYF
TRBJ1-5,TRBV7-2,-,TRBD1,TGTGCCAGCAGCTTATCTACAGGGGTAGGCCAGCCCCAGCATTTT,CASSLSTGVGQPQHF
TRBJ2-1,TRBV11-3,once,-,TGTGCCAGCAGCTTAGAAAGGGGCTACAATGAGCAGTTCTTC,CASSLERGYNEQFF
TRBJ2-2,TRBV15,few,-,TGTGCCACCAGCAGAGCGGGGGCTGGGACCGGGGAGCTGTTTTTT,CATSRAGAGTGELFF
TRBJ1-5,TRBV2,-,-,TGTGCCAGCAGTGTGGAGGCGAACTCCAATCAGCCCCAGCATTTT,CASSVEANSNQPQHF
TRBJ2-7,TRBV11-3,-,TRBD2,TGTGCCAGCAGCCCAAGGGGACTAGCGGGAGGTTTCTACGAGCAGTACTTC,CASSPRGLAGGFYEQYF
TRBJ2-3,TRBV27,once,-,TGTGCCAGCAGGGCAGGGTTCCTTCCAGAGGCAGATACGCAGTATTTT,CASRAGFLPEADTQYF
TRBJ2-2,TRBV11-3,-,TRBD1,TGTGCCAGCAGCCGAGCCGGGACAGGGAACACCGGGGAGCTGTTTTTT,CASSRAGTGNTGELFF
TRBJ2-1,TRBV4-3,few,TRBD2,TGCGCCAGCACCCCGGCGGGGGGAAATGAGCAGTTCTTC,CASTPAGGNEQFF
TRBJ2-7,TRBV7-9,-,-,TGTGCCAGCAGCCCGGGCTACGAGCAGTACTTC,CASSPGYEQYF
TRBJ2-1,TRBV9,-,TRBD2,TGTGCCAGCAGCGTAAATAGCGGGAGGGCCAGTGAGCAGTTCTTC,CASSVNSGRASEQFF
TRBJ2-1,TRBV7-9,-,-,TGTGCCAGCAGCCATGAAAGCCCACTGGATGAGCAGTTCTTC,CASSHESPLDEQFF
TRBJ1-2,TRBV23-1,-,-,TGCGCCAGCAGTCGACAAGATATTAACATGGAAATTTACACCTTC,CASSRQDINMEIYTF
TRBJ2-1,TRBV27,-,TRBD2,TGTGCCAGCAGTCTCCCTCCCACTAGCGGGAGCTCTTACAATGAGCAGTTCTTC,CASSLPPTSGSSYNEQFF
TRBJ1-2,TRBV30,once,-,TGTGCCTGGACCTACGGATTAACGGGCTACACCTTC,CAWTYGLTGYTF
TRBJ2-3,TRBV19,-,TRBD1,TGTGCCAGTAGTCTCCCCGGGACAGGGACAGATACGCAGTATTTT,CASSLPGTGTDTQYF
TRBJ1-2,TRBV30,few,-,TGTGCCTGGAGCCATAGGGGAAACTATGGCTACACCTTC,CAWSHRGNYGYTF
TRBJ1-5,TRBV19,few,-,TGTGCCAGTATTCAGGGGTTTAGTAGCAATCAGCCCCAGCATTTT,CASIQGFSSNQPQHF
TRBJ1-5,TRBV30,few,-,TGTGCCTGGAACAGGGTGCAAGGACAGCCCCAGCATTTT,CAWNRVQGQPQHF
TRBJ2-7,TRBV2,-,-,TGTGCCAGCAGTGACAACAGGTACGAGCAGTACTTC,CASSDNRYEQYF
TRBJ2-7,TRBV4-2,-,-,TGTGCCAGCAGCCAGAGACCGACCTACGAGCAGTACTTC,CASSQRPTYEQYF